Sequencing of this TCR beta chain was carried out in a study of shared clonotypes between healthy human individuals. Study details: Researchers assigned three CD4 naive, three CD4 memory, two CD8 naive and one CD8 memory plate to each donor. Study-wide points: Non-shared clonotypes showed lower generation probabilities than clonotypes common to all four donors. Generally, estimated richness proved larger in naive subsets than it did in memory subsets.

In regard to this clone: Its specificity is not known. This sample includes further DNA sequences coding for the same CDR3.

CDR3 length: 13 residues. With 5 bases clipped from V and 4 bases from J, the junction kept 2 bases outside the gene matches. The V gene's germline CDR1 is MNHEY and CDR2 SMNVEV (reference sequence). A deep-level run was used for the assay. The repertoire was sequenced with immunoSEQ multiplex PCR; TCRdb's copy has only in-frame clones and lacks some. Altogether more than 2 million clones are present, roughly 95% being singletons, with the ten largest covering approximately 1.2%. Naive CD8 isolation took CD45RO-negative cells positively selected for CCR7 and excluded terminally differentiated effector memory CD45RA+ cells.

The rearrangement links TRBV27 to TRBJ2-1; 7 positions agree with TRBD1. This TCR was sampled from a man younger than 35 in good health. The sample taken for sequencing was naive CD8+ T cells sorted from blood. The CDR3 coding sequence is TGTGCCAGCAGTCCGGGACAGTACAATGAGCAGTTCTTC. Protein sequence: CASSPGQYNEQFF.